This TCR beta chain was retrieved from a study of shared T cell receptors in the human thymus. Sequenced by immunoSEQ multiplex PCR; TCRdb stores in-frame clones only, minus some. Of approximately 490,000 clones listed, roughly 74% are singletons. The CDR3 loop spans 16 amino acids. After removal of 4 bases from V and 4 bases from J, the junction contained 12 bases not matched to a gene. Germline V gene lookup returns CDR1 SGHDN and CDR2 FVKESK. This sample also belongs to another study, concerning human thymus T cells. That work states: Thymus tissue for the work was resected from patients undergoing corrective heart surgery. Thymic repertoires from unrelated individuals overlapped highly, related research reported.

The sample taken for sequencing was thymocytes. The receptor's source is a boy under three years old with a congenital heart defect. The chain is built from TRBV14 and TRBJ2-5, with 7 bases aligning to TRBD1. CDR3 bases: TGTGCCAGCAGCCGTGAAGAGGGACAGTTTAGAGAGACCCAGTACTTC. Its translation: CASSREEGQFRETQYF.